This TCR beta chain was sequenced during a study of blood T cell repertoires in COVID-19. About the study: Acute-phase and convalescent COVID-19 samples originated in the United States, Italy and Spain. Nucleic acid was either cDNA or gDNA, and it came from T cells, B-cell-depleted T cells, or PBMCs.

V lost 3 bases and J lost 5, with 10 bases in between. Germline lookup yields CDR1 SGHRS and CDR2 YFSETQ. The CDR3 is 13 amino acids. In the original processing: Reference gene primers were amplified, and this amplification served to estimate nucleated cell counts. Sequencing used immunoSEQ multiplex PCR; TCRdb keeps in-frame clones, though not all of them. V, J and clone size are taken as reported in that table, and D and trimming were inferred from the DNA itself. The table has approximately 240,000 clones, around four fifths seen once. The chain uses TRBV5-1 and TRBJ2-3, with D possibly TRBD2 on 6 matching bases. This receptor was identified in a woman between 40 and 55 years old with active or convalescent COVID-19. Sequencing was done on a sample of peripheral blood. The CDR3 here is CASSSMTRDTQYF. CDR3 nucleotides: TGCGCCAGCAGCTCAATGACTAGAGATACGCAGTATTTT.